One and the same sample provided the 30 T cell receptor beta chains below, sequenced in a study of blood T cell repertoires in COVID-19. Measured with immunoSEQ multiplex PCR; TCRdb has only the in-frame clones, and not every one. The sample lists approximately 150,000 clones, 80% to 85% occurring once. Sequences were obtained from peripheral blood. These receptors all come from a man in his 60s with acute or convalescent COVID-19.

The rearrangement joins TRBV5-4 to TRBJ2-5; 8 nucleotides line up with TRBD1. The CDR3 loop spans 14 amino acids. Per the germline V gene, CDR1 is SGHNT and CDR2 is YYREEE (reference sequence). V shed 4 bases and J 2 bases; nucleotides not matched to a gene: 4. In DNA, the CDR3 is TGTGCCAGCAGCCCTGGGACAGGACAAGAGACCCAGTACTTC. Protein product: CASSPGTGQETQYF.

This clone was seen a single time. The rearrangement uses TRBV28 and TRBJ1-1, with D possibly matching TRBD1 (6 bases). The CDR3 length is 12 residues. The V and J ends lost 11 bases and 4 bases respectively, with 14 bases between them. The germline CDR1 and CDR2 sequences are MDHEN and SYDVKM. This CDR3 reads CAGGGGSTEAFF. The CDR3 DNA reads as TGTGCCGGGGGGGGCGGGAGCACTGAAGCTTTCTTT.

The chain couples TRBV11-2 to TRBJ2-7, with 8 positions matching TRBD1. Trimming took 0 bases from V and 2 from J; bases not matched to a gene: 9. Germline values: CDR1 SGHAT, CDR2 FQNNGV. The CDR3 runs to 17 residues. The chain's CDR3 is CASSLEWRTGYPYEQYF. The DNA of the CDR3 is TGTGCCAGCAGCTTAGAATGGAGGACAGGGTACCCCTACGAGCAGTACTTC.

This rearrangement joins TRBV5-1 to TRBJ2-2; tentatively, D is TRBD2 (5 bases). The CDR3 length is 13 residues. V dropped 3 bases and J dropped 5 bases, with 8 bases sitting between them. The germline gives CDR1 SGHRS, CDR2 YFSETQ. The CDR3 sequence: CASSSVATGELFF. In DNA, the CDR3 is TGCGCCAGCAGCTCTGTAGCGACCGGGGAGCTGTTTTTT.

This chain links TRBV4-2 with TRBJ2-1; the D is unclear. Per the germline V gene, CDR1 is LGHNA and CDR2 is YNFKEQ. Trimming shortened V by 5 bases and J by 0 bases, and 8 bases separated the two germline ends. This CDR3 contains 14 residues. The CDR3 region is CASSVSASYNEQFF. CDR3 bases: TGTGCCAGCAGCGTCAGTGCCTCCTACAATGAGCAGTTCTTC.

In DNA, the CDR3 is TGTGCCAGCAGCCGGGAGGGGGTTTATGGCTACACCTTC. This translates into CASSREGVYGYTF. The rearrangement uses TRBV3-1 (or the pseudogene TRBV3-2) and TRBJ1-2; D possibly corresponds to TRBD1 (6 bases). Trimming removed 4 bases from V and 5 bases from J, with 11 bases in between. CDR3 length equals 13 residues. Germline assignment: CDR1 LGHDT and CDR2 YNNKEL (reference sequence).

V usage is TRBV11-3 and J usage is TRBJ2-1; D gene ambiguous. This CDR3 region has 13 residues. V gave up 3 bases and J gave up 3 bases, with 6 bases separating them. Germline V gene data show CDR1 as SGHNT and CDR2 as YENEEA. CDR3 sequence reads: CASSLGSYNEQFF. In nucleotides, the CDR3 is TGTGCCAGCAGCTTGGGCAGCTACAATGAGCAGTTCTTC.

V and J are TRBV6-5 and TRBJ1-2; D not certain. This CDR3 is 15 amino acids long. With 0 bases removed from V and 4 bases from J, the gap between germline ends came to 12 bases. Germline CDR1 and CDR2: MNHEY and SVGAGI. The CDR3 loop reads CASSYSINSLYGYTF. The CDR3 nucleotides are TGTGCCAGCAGTTACTCGATTAACAGTCTCTATGGCTACACCTTC.

This chain uses TRBV7-2 with TRBJ2-7; D might be TRBD2 (5 bases). The CDR3 sequence is 14 residues long. Germline CDR1 and CDR2: SGHTA and FQGNSA. V lost 5 bases and J lost 3, with 14 bases in between. The CDR3 spells CASSVGSGSYEQYF. The CDR3 nucleotides are TGTGCCAGCAGCGTAGGATCGGGGAGCTACGAGCAGTACTTC.

For the CDR3, the DNA is TGTGCCAGCAGCCAAGAAGAACTAGCGGAGCTCACCGGGGAGCTGTTTTTT. As protein: CASSQEELAELTGELFF. This chain uses TRBV4-2 with TRBJ2-2; the match to TRBD2 covers 8 bases. This CDR3 contains 17 residues. Unmatched junction bases numbered 7, after V lost 0 bases and J lost 4 bases. Germline loops: CDR1 LGHNA, CDR2 YNFKEQ.

This clone was seen just once. This sequence joins TRBV6-1 and TRBJ2-2; TRBD2 aligns across 11 bases. Germline V gene data show CDR1 as MNHNS and CDR2 as SASEGT. The CDR3 is 15 residues long. The V segment lost 3 bases and the J segment 3 bases; nucleotides outside the gene matches: 0. CDR3 sequence reads: CASSETSGDTGELFF. The CDR3 nucleotides read TGTGCCAGCAGTGAGACTAGCGGGGACACCGGGGAGCTGTTTTTT.

V usage is TRBV30 and J usage is TRBJ1-2; D may be TRBD1 (6 bases). The V end was cut by 0 bases, the J end by 8 bases, with 13 bases between. Germline V gene data show CDR1 as GTSNPN and CDR2 as SVGIG (reference sequence). The CDR3 loop spans 13 amino acids. This chain's CDR3 is CAWSVKGTPGYTF. The CDR3 DNA is TGTGCCTGGAGTGTAAAAGGGACACCGGGCTACACCTTC.

This CDR3 is CASSDRPSYEQYF. CDR3 sequence (DNA): TGTGCCAGTAGCGACAGACCCTCCTACGAGCAGTACTTC. V is TRBV19 and J is TRBJ2-7; possible D gene TRBD1, 5 bases. The CDR3 contains 13 residues. The V gene lost 6 bases and the J gene lost 0 bases, with 9 bases spanning the gap. The germline V gene encodes CDR1 LNHDA and CDR2 SQIVND (reference sequence).

V gene TRBV4-1 combines with J gene TRBJ2-7; 12 bases line up with TRBD2. CDR1 and CDR2 from the germline V gene are MGHRA and YSYEKL. The J segment lost 0 bases and the V segment lost 1 base, leaving 1 base of the junction unmatched. The CDR3 contains 16 residues. CDR3 bases: TGCGCCAGCAGCCAAGGGACTAGCGGGACCTCCTACGAGCAGTACTTC. Its protein is CASSQGTSGTSYEQYF.

The CDR3 protein is CASSDSGLAGGVDEQFF. The CDR3 nucleotides read TGTGCCAGCAGTGACTCAGGACTAGCGGGGGGCGTCGATGAGCAGTTCTTC. This sequence joins TRBV6-4 and TRBJ2-1, with 14 positions matching TRBD2. Trimming at V came to 0 bases and at J to 8 bases, leaving 6 bases not matched to a gene. The CDR3 spans 17 residues. The germline gives CDR1 MRHNA, CDR2 SNTAGT.

A word on this clone: The same CDR3 can be traced to other DNA sequences in this sample. The CDR3 here is CASSLVTGRATDTQYF. CDR3 in DNA: TGTGCCAGCAGCTTAGTTACCGGGAGGGCCACAGATACGCAGTATTTT. This chain connects TRBV7-8 to TRBJ2-3, with 8 bases that match TRBD2. Germline V gives CDR1 SGHVS, CDR2 FQNEAQ. This CDR3 comprises 16 residues. Trimming took 1 base from V and 2 from J; bases not matched to a gene: 5. Full variable domain (outside the CDR3, taken from reference TRBV7-8 and TRBJ2-3): GAGVSQSPRYKVAKRGQDVALRCDPISGHVSLFWYQQALGQGPEFLTYFQNEAQLDKSGLPSDRFFAERPEGSVSTLKIQRTQQEDSAVYLCASSLVTGRATDTQYFGPGTRLTVL.

The J gene is TRBJ2-7, the V gene TRBV29-1; 13 bases agree with TRBD2. Germline assignment: CDR1 SQVTM and CDR2 ANQGSEA. V lost 5 bases and J lost 3; bases outside the gene matches: 1. CDR3 size: 13 residues. Here the CDR3 reads CSVRTSGSYEQYF. The CDR3 region has the DNA TGCAGCGTTCGGACTAGCGGGAGCTACGAGCAGTACTTC.

J is TRBJ1-1 and V is TRBV6-5; D perhaps matches TRBD1 (5 bases). Germline-derived CDR1 and CDR2 are MNHEY and SVGAGI. CDR3 length equals 16 residues. V was shortened by 6 bases and J by 1 base, with 18 bases between the two germline ends. DNA for the CDR3: TGTGCCAGCAGCTACCGGACACAAGGCGGGAACACTGAAGCTTTCTTT. This encodes CASSYRTQGGNTEAFF.

This rearrangement joins TRBV7-6 to TRBJ2-1; D may be TRBD2 (6 bases). Germline assignment: CDR1 SGHVS and CDR2 FNYEAQ. The V end lost 5 bases, the J end lost 1 base, and 15 bases lay between the germline ends. The CDR3 is 16 residues long. CDR3 sequence (DNA): TGTGCCAGCAGCCAAGGTTCGCGGGGATCCTACAATGAGCAGTTCTTC. This codes for CASSQGSRGSYNEQFF.

This clone has only one observation. The chain carries TRBV19 and TRBJ2-7; 12 positions agree with TRBD1. CDR1 is LNHDA, CDR2 SQIVND, per germline (reference sequence). V gave up 3 bases and J gave up 3 bases; unmatched junction bases: 3. The length of the CDR3 is 15 residues. The CDR3 spells CASSIGTGGHYEQYF. CDR3 bases: TGTGCCAGTAGTATCGGGACAGGGGGCCACTACGAGCAGTACTTC.

This clone was detected ten times or more. The chain carries TRBV9 and TRBJ1-2; 9 nucleotides agree with TRBD1. The CDR3 is made up of 18 amino acids. The V and J ends lost 0 bases and 6 bases, in that order; junction bases with no gene match: 15. Germline V CDR1 and CDR2: SGDLS, YYNGEE. The CDR3 bases are TGTGCCAGCAGCGTAGACCGAAAGTTTACAGGGGGCATAAATGGCTACACCTTC. Its translation is CASSVDRKFTGGINGYTF.

This chain links TRBV5-1 with TRBJ2-2, with 12 bases aligning to TRBD2. Germline CDR1 is SGHRS and CDR2 is YFSETQ. There are 16 residues in the CDR3. V was clipped by 6 bases and J by 0 bases; unmatched bases: 3. The CDR3 loop reads CASTWTSGTNTGELFF. The CDR3 region has the DNA TGCGCCAGCACCTGGACTAGCGGGACGAACACCGGGGAGCTGTTTTTT.

This CDR3 is CASSGGQGPSKTIYF. DNA of the CDR3: TGTGCCAGTAGCGGAGGACAGGGACCTTCCAAAACCATATATTTT. The genes are TRBV19 and TRBJ1-3; TRBD1 matches 8 bases. After removal of 6 bases from V and 10 bases from J, the junction contained 14 bases not matched to a gene. Germline assignment: CDR1 LNHDA and CDR2 SQIVND (reference sequence). The CDR3 has 15 amino acids.

The CDR3 region has the DNA TGTGCCAGTAGTTTAGCGGGATTGAACACCGGGGAGCTGTTTTTT. Its protein is CASSLAGLNTGELFF. V is TRBV19 and J is TRBJ2-2; 8 bases are shared with TRBD2. Germline CDR1 LNHDA, CDR2 SQIVND (reference sequence). The CDR3 loop spans 15 amino acids. The trim removed 5 bases at V and 1 base at J, leaving 3 bases unmatched. The complete variable domain, with remaining parts taken from reference TRBV19 and TRBJ2-2, reads DGGITQSPKYLFRKEGQNVTLSCEQNLNHDAMYWYRQDPGQGLRLIYYSQIVNDFQKGDIAEGYSVSREKKESFPLTVTSAQKNPTAFYLCASSLAGLNTGELFFGEGSRLTVL.

The gene calls are TRBV6-5 and TRBJ2-5; tentative D call: TRBD1 (6 bases). V lost 0 bases and J 5 bases, leaving 10 bases between the germline ends. The length of the CDR3 is 14 residues. CDR1 MNHEY and CDR2 SVGAGI come from the germline V gene. CDR3 region: CASSYSGRGETQYF. The CDR3 DNA reads as TGTGCCAGCAGTTACTCTGGCAGGGGTGAGACCCAGTACTTC.

The chain is built from TRBV5-1 and TRBJ1-6; the match to TRBD1 covers 9 bases. V was pared by 4 bases and J by 6 bases, with 8 bases of the junction left unmatched. From germline, CDR1 is SGHRS and CDR2 YFSETQ. The length of the CDR3 is 16 residues. The DNA of the CDR3 is TGCGCCAGCAGCCCTGCCGGGACAGGGTCTAATTCACCCCTCCACTTT. Its protein product is CASSPAGTGSNSPLHF.

In the case of this clone: Other DNA sequences from this sample encode an identical CDR3 as well. V usage is TRBV20-1 and J usage is TRBJ2-5; D unresolved. The V end was cut by 1 base, the J end by 5 bases, with 5 bases between. CDR1 is DFQATT, CDR2 SNEGSKA, per germline (reference sequence). The CDR3 sequence is 11 residues long. The CDR3 DNA is TGCAGTGCTAGAGCTTTGGAGACCCAGTACTTC. This codes for CSARALETQYF.

V is TRBV5-4 and J is TRBJ1-2; 7 bases match TRBD1. This CDR3 is 13 amino acids long. Trimming cost V 4 bases and J 4 bases; bases outside gene matches: 4. Germline-derived CDR1 and CDR2 are SGHNT and YYREEE (reference sequence). The CDR3: CASSLGTAYGYTF. The CDR3, as DNA: TGTGCCAGCAGCCTCGGGACAGCCTATGGCTACACCTTC.

This sequence joins TRBV6-2 or TRBV6-3 and TRBJ2-1, with TRBD1 matching 10 bases. The germline V gene encodes CDR1 MNHEY and CDR2 SVGEGT. This CDR3 region has 16 residues. The trim removed 6 bases at V and 7 bases at J, leaving 12 bases unmatched. CDR3 loop: CASSSGWDRGGNEQFF. CDR3 DNA sequence: TGTGCCAGCAGCTCCGGATGGGACAGGGGAGGTAATGAGCAGTTCTTC.

This chain links TRBV5-1 with TRBJ1-1; 8 bases are a match to TRBD1. V shed 5 bases and J 8 bases; nucleotides not matched to a gene: 2. Per the germline V gene, CDR1 is SGHRS and CDR2 is YFSETQ. The CDR3 runs 11 residues. This CDR3 is CASRDREEAFF. As DNA, the CDR3 is TGCGCCAGCAGGGACAGGGAAGAAGCTTTCTTT. The full variable domain, completed using reference TRBV5-1 and TRBJ1-1, is KAGVTQTPRYLIKTRGQQVTLSCSPISGHRSVSWYQQTPGQGLQFLFEYFSETQRNKGNFPGRFSGRQFSNSRSEMNVSTLELGDSALYLCASRDREEAFFGQGTRLTVV.